These 10 T cell receptor beta chains came from one sample sequenced in a study of OX40 agonist ivuxolimab in advanced cancers. The assay was immunoSEQ multiplex PCR, and TCRdb's table has in-frame clones only and misses some. The table has around 41,000 clones, roughly 90% seen once; the top ten hold approximately 0.51%. The sequences come from CD4+ or CD8+ T cells sorted from blood, collected in a trial of the OX40 agonist ivuxolimab. These receptors were taken from an adult with an advanced solid tumor such as melanoma, head and neck, liver or kidney cancer.

This clone was counted a single time. This CDR3 is CASSVGVGGSNQPQHF. The DNA of the CDR3 is TGTGCCAGCAGCGTAGGTGTTGGGGGTAGCAATCAGCCCCAGCATTTT. The gene calls are TRBV9 and TRBJ1-5, with D maybe TRBD1 (5 bases). This CDR3 is 16 amino acids long. V shed 0 bases and J shed 0 bases, with 10 bases lying between them. The germline CDR1 and CDR2 sequences are SGDLS and YYNGEE.

This clone was recorded a few times. The chain employs TRBV18 and TRBJ1-6, with 12 bases matching TRBD1. Germline CDR1 and CDR2: KGHSH and LQKENI. J was trimmed by 10 bases and V by 3 bases; bases with no gene match: 7. The CDR3 is made up of 16 amino acids. CDR3 sequence (DNA): TGTGCCAGCTCACCCTCCGGGACAGGGGGCGGCTCACCCCTCCACTTT. Amino acids: CASSPSGTGGGSPLHF.

The rearrangement uses TRBV10-1 and TRBJ2-1; D may correspond to TRBD1 or TRBD2 (6 bases each). This CDR3 region has 15 residues. The germline V gene encodes CDR1 WNHNN and CDR2 SYGVQD (reference sequence). The ends were cut back, 0 bases at V and 11 bases at J, with 17 bases in the middle. The CDR3 region has the DNA TGCGCCAGCAGTGAGTCCGCTAGTGGGGGGCCCCAGCAGTTCTTC. As protein: CASSESASGGPQQFF.

Notes on this clone: Because the CDR3 is missing its conserved closing phenylalanine or tryptophan, this is likely a read error. The V gene is TRBV5-8, the J gene TRBJ1-6; possible D gene TRBD1, 5 bases. CDR3 length: 15 residues. The germline gives CDR1 SGHTS, CDR2 YDEGEE. With 0 bases removed from V and 8 bases from J, the gap between germline ends came to 12 bases. The chain's CDR3 is CASSLGGRRDSPLHL. The DNA for the CDR3 is TGTGCCAGCAGCTTGGGGGGCCGACGTGATTCACCCCTCCACCTT.

V and J are TRBV6-1 and TRBJ2-7; D unresolved. Germline lookup yields CDR1 MNHNS and CDR2 SASEGT. The CDR3 has 14 amino acids. V lost 2 bases and J lost 0, with 8 bases in between. The DNA of the CDR3 is TGTGCCAGCAGTGAAAGGTGGAGCTCCTACGAGCAGTACTTC. Translation gives CASSERWSSYEQYF.

This chain uses TRBV9 with TRBJ2-5; 8 positions match TRBD2. CDR3 length: 17 residues. Trimming removed 0 bases from V and 4 bases from J; junction bases left unmatched: 11. CDR1 and CDR2 from the germline V gene are SGDLS and YYNGEE. CDR3 region: CASSVGPPGGAGETQYF. The CDR3 DNA sequence: TGTGCCAGCAGCGTAGGCCCCCCGGGGGGGGCCGGAGAGACCCAGTACTTC.

The chain recombines TRBV7-3 with TRBJ1-6, with 10 bases lining up with TRBD1. Germline V gives CDR1 SGHTA, CDR2 FQGTGA. With V trimmed by 5 bases and J by 14 bases, 15 bases remained unmatched. The CDR3 totals 16 residues. The CDR3 here is CASSAGPGQGYGALHF. The CDR3 region has the DNA TGTGCCAGCAGCGCAGGACCGGGACAGGGGTATGGGGCCCTCCACTTT.

CDR3 coding DNA: TGTGCCAGCAGCCCTAGCGGCAATCAGCCCCAGCATTTT. Translated, it gives CASSPSGNQPQHF. The rearrangement uses TRBV11-2 and TRBJ1-5, with D unresolved. The CDR3 has 13 residues. Trimming removed 5 bases from V and 2 bases from J, with 7 bases in between. Germline CDR1 SGHAT, CDR2 FQNNGV.

The chain carries TRBV29-1 and TRBJ2-1; D unclear. The CDR3 consists of 12 residues. Germline V gene data show CDR1 as SQVTM and CDR2 as ANQGSEA. Trimming pared 6 bases from V and 4 bases from J, leaving 10 bases between. CDR3 in amino acids: CSVTMAYNEQFF. In DNA, the CDR3 is TGCAGCGTCACCATGGCTTACAATGAGCAGTTCTTC.

This clone was seen a handful of times. This chain links TRBV9 with TRBJ1-4; a weak D match, TRBD1 (6 bases). The CDR3 is made up of 15 amino acids. The V gene lost 4 bases and the J gene lost 6 bases, with 16 bases spanning the gap. The germline V gene encodes CDR1 SGDLS and CDR2 YYNGEE. The CDR3 sequence is CASSPWGAGDEKLFF. The CDR3, as DNA: TGTGCCAGCAGCCCCTGGGGGGCAGGGGATGAAAAACTGTTTTTT. The complete variable domain, with remaining parts taken from reference TRBV9 and TRBJ1-4, reads DSGVTQTPKHLITATGQRVTLRCSPRSGDLSVYWYQQSLDQGLQFLIQYYNGEERAKGNILERFSAQQFPDLHSELNLSSLELGDSALYFCASSPWGAGDEKLFFGSGTQLSVL.